The following is a T cell receptor (beta chain) sequence with its context. This clonotype was recorded many times. Its antigen is not yet known. The input lacks base qualities; no much larger clone sits a single base away. The library was produced with RT-PCR. TCRdb names Illumina HiSeq 2500 as the instrument used. Using fastp at Q25 and MiXCR, TCRdb reprocessed the public reads and kept productive beta chains. Every CDR3 protein is listed once, alongside the most common genes and DNA of its rows. This sample lists more than 500,000 distinct CDR3 sequences; around 11% were detected once. The top ten clones comprise approximately 10% of the sample. This entry belongs to a study of response to subunit inactivated influenza vaccine (dated 2018 in TCRdb). Looking at the study overall: The study used deep quantitative T cell receptor repertoire profiling to track responses to a trivalent subunit inactivated influenza vaccine. The study at large found these results: According to the authors, only a limited number of new T cells may be recruited by each seasonal influenza vaccination.

Unmatched junction bases come to 11, with V trimmed by 6 bases and J by 11 bases. The CDR3 numbers 13 residues from cysteine through phenylalanine. Only the CDR3 part of the read is kept: 39 bases, read in frame from the first base. In addition, the sample was reused for a study of T cells expressing NK-cell markers. In that second paper, the authors write: TCR beta cDNA libraries were prepared using 5'RACE template switching, which introduced a universal primer site and unique molecular identifiers. Three sorted T-cell subsets (CD3+CD56+NKG2C+, CD3+CD56+NKG2C- and CD3+CD56-NKG2C+) from about 8 donors had their TCR beta-chain repertoires profiled. Among the eight sequenced donors, only one was HCMV-seronegative, while the other seven were HCMV-seropositive. In several experiments an anti-gammadeltaTCR antibody was added to restrict sorting to alphabetaTCR-expressing T cells. In six donors, the dominant CD3+CD56+NKG2C+ clonotypes ranked among the top 10 CD8+ clonotypes, making up roughly 1.0-8% of CD8+ T cells. Those dominant clonotypes were again the most abundant among CD3+CD56-NKG2C+ cells in a few donors, at about 25-65%. Whether the expanded NKG2C-expressing T cell clones were specific for HCMV antigens remained unclear. The eight sequenced donors were randomly selected healthy volunteers, three men and five women. To determine HCMV serostatus, a commercial ELISA kit was used to detect HCMV-specific IgG in serum. Peripheral blood mononuclear cells were isolated from blood by Ficoll density gradient centrifugation. Bulk peripheral blood T-cell repertoires were additionally sequenced from unsorted PBMC for over 5 donors. cDNA synthesis was primed from the TCR beta constant segment, followed by two successive PCR amplification steps. The libraries were sequenced on Illumina HiSeq 2000/2500, MiSeq or NextSeq, producing 2 x 150 bp reads. Reads were demultiplexed and grouped by UMI with MIGEC, and clonotypes were assembled and quantified with MiTCR. Only TCR cDNA sequences supported by at least two reads were kept to exclude erroneous sequences. The tcR package was used for downstream repertoire analysis, and clonotypes were matched between fractions using CDR3 nucleotide sequence together with V segment. Antigen specificity was annotated against VDJdb with VDJmatch, allowing one amino acid substitution in CDR3.

The rearranged chain carries TRBV12-3 or TRBV12-4 and TRBJ1-1, with 8 middle bases fitting TRBD1. The source of this sequence is a man aged 50-60 years who received an inactivated influenza vaccine. Donor details come from another sample of the same person, matched by shared clones. Sequenced here: PBMCs from blood, sampled on the day of vaccination. In nucleotide form, the sequence is TGTGCCAGCAGCCCTCGGGACAGGAGGCATGCTTTCTTT. Its protein product is CASSPRDRRHAFF.